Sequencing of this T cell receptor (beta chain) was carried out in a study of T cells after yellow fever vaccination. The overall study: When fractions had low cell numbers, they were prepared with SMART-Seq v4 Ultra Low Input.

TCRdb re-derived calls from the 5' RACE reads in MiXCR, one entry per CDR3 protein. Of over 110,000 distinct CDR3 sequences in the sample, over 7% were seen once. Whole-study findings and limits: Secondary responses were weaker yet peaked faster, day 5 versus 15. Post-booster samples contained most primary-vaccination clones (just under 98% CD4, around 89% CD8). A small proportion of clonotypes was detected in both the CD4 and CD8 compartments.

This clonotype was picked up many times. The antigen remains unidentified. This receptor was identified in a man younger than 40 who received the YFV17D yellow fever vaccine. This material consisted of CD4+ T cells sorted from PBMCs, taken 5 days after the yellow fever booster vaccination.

The CDR3 sequence: CASSQGAGLAAGELFF. CDR3 nucleotides: TGCGCCAGCAGCCAAGGGGCGGGACTAGCGGCCGGGGAGCTGTTTTTT. The J gene is TRBJ2-2, the V gene TRBV4-3; 11 bases match TRBD2. CDR1 and CDR2 from the germline V gene are LGHNA and YSLEER. V shed 1 base, J shed 6 bases, and the junction held 4 bases outside the gene matches. There are 16 residues in the CDR3.